This entry features one T cell receptor (beta chain) sequence. Unique molecular identifiers were present on the cDNA, which also gained a universal primer site by template switching. TCRdb re-derived calls from the 5' RACE reads in MiXCR, one entry per CDR3 protein. The sample carries hundreds of thousands of distinct CDR3 sequences, about 18% recorded once. The record originates from a study of identical twins. Per germline, CDR1 LGHNA and CDR2 YNFKEQ. The CDR3 totals 16 residues. The V segment lost 0 bases and the J segment 6 bases; nucleotides outside the gene matches: 5. These same data were also listed under a study on T cells expressing NK-cell markers. From that paper: Sorting was restricted to alpha-beta TCR T cells by an anti-gamma-delta TCR antibody in several experiments.

This sequence joins TRBV4-2 and TRBJ2-2; 9 bases map to TRBD2. Sequences were obtained from PBMCs. This clonotype originated in a woman between 18 and 30 years old in good health. This chain's CDR3 is CASSQDTLAGPGELFF. Written as DNA, the CDR3 is TGTGCCAGCAGCCAAGATACGCTAGCGGGGCCCGGGGAGCTGTTTTTT.